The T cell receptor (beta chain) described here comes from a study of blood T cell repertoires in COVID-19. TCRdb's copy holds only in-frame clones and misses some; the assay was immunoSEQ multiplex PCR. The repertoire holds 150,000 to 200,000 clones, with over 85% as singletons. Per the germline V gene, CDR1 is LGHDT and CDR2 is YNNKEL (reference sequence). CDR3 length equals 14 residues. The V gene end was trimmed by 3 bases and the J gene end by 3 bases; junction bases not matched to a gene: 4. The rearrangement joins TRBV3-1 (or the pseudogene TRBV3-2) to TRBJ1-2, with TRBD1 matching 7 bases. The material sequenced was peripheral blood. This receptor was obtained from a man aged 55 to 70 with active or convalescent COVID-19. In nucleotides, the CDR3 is TGTGCCAGCAGCCATACCACAGGGGACTATGGCTACACCTTC. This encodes CASSHTTGDYGYTF.